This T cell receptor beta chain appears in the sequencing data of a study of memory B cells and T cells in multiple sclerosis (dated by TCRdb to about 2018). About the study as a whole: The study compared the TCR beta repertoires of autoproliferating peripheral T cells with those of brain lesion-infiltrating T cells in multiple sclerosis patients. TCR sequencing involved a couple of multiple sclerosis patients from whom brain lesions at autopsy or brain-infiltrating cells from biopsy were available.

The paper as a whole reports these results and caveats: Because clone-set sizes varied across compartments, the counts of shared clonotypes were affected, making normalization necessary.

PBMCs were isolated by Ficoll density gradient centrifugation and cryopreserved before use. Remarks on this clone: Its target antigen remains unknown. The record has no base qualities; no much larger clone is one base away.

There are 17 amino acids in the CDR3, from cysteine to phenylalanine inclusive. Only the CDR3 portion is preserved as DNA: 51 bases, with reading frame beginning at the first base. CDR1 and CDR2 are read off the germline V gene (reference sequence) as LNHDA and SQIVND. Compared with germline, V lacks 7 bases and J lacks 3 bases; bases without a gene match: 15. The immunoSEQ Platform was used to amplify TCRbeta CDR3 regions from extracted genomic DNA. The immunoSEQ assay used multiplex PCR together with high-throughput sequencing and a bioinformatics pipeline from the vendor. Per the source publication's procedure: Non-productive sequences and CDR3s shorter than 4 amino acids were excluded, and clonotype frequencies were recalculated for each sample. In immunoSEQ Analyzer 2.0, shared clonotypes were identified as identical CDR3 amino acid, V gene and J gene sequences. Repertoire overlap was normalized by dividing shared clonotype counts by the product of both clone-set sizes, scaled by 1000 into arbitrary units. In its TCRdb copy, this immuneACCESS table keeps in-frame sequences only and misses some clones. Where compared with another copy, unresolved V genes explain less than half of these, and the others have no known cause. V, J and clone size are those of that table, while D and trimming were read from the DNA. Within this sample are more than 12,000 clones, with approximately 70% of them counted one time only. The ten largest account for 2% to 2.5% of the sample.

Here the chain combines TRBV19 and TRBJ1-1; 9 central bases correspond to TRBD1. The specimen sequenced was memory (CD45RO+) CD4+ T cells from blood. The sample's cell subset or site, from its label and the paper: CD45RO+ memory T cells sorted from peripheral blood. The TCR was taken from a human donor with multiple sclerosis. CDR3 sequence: CASIPPGQGVGDTEAFF. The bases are TGTGCCAGTATCCCGCCGGGACAGGGAGTAGGGGACACTGAAGCTTTCTTT.